What follows is one TCR beta chain and its context. The target antigen is unknown. TCRdb recomputed calls from the reads with MiXCR, one row per CDR3 protein. The profile shows around 450,000 distinct CDR3 sequences, around 10% of them singletons. This sample was taken from a study of T cell repertoires in cytomegalovirus infection. Study at large: Matching HLA type, along with CMV infection, was indicated by public TCR beta signatures.

V dropped 5 bases and J dropped 10; count of bases not matched to a gene: 8. The CDR3 loop spans 13 amino acids. Germline loops: CDR1 SQVTM, CDR2 ANQGSEA. Study outcomes and limitations: Carriage of CMV together with the relevant HLA was identifiable through cumulative public TCR beta family frequency. What dominated the ex vivo response were HLA-C-restricted CMV-specific TCR beta clonotypes.

V usage is TRBV29-1 and J usage is TRBJ1-5, with 10 bases lining up with TRBD1. This TCR came from a human donor in good health (CMV status not recorded). Some clones in this sample may be carry-over from other donors' samples. Sample: PBMCs. This CDR3 reads CSVRGTGDVPQHF. The CDR3 DNA reads as TGCAGCGTTCGCGGGACAGGGGATGTCCCCCAGCATTTT.